The subject of this entry is one T cell receptor (beta chain). The antigen is not known. These data come from a study of T-cell memory formation after mild COVID-19. Study background: There were largely donor-specific TCR clusters. Study conclusions and caveats: Still unconfirmed is whether the second-wave clones peaking on day 37 recognized SARS-CoV-2. Researchers found some responding clones in pre-infection memory, a sign that cross-reactive memory joined.

5'RACE primed from the constant segment yielded TCR alpha and TCR beta cDNA libraries bearing sample barcodes and UMIs. TCRdb reanalysed the 5' RACE reads using MiXCR and keeps one entry per CDR3 protein. The repertoire includes 150,000 to 200,000 distinct CDR3 sequences, around 10% of them detected once, and less than 4% sits in the top ten. This CDR3 has 17 residues. From germline, CDR1 is MNHEY and CDR2 SVGEGT. V shed 2 bases and J 0 bases; nucleotides not matched to a gene: 4. Sequencing was done on a sample of PBMCs or a T cell subset sorted from them (not recorded which). V is TRBV6-2 or TRBV6-3 and J is TRBJ2-2; the match to TRBD2 covers 9 bases. This TCR was recovered from a young man who had mild COVID-19 (a few samples of this study predate the infection). Cell type and time point are not known. In nucleotides, the CDR3 is TGTGCCAGCAGTTACCTTGCGGGGGGGCCGAACACCGGGGAGCTGTTTTTT. Translating it yields CASSYLAGGPNTGELFF.